This T cell receptor beta chain came from a study of blood T cell repertoires in COVID-19. Looking at the study overall: Some COVID-19 samples were acute and others convalescent; all came from the United States, Italy and Spain.

Assay: immunoSEQ multiplex PCR; the TCRdb copy retains only in-frame clones and omits some. Of approximately 170,000 clones listed, about 89% were seen once; the top ten hold approximately 3.5%. Germline lookup yields CDR1 SGHTA and CDR2 FQGTGA. The CDR3 is made up of 14 amino acids. After removal of 5 bases from V and 3 bases from J, the junction contained 5 bases not matched to a gene. The chain joins TRBV7-3 to TRBJ2-3, with 7 bases aligning to TRBD2. This clonotype was sampled from a man aged 65 to 79 with acute or convalescent COVID-19. Sample: peripheral blood. In DNA form, the CDR3 reads TGTGCCAGCAGCCCCGGACTAGGAACAGATACGCAGTATTTT. It yields the protein CASSPGLGTDTQYF.